Listed here is a single TCR beta chain. Its antigen is unidentified. Researchers report isolating at least 6.5 million PBMCs per sample. Next came a second PCR, run for about 7 to 12 cycles, which used a sample-barcoded 5' primer along with a J-beta primer mix. Each cDNA molecule received a tag from a template-switch adaptor that had 12 random nucleotides. TCRdb re-analysed the 5' RACE reads in MiXCR, keeping a single row per CDR3 protein. The sample holds fewer than 2,000,000 distinct CDR3 sequences, about 35% seen once. This entry belongs to a study of blood T cells in healthy people across ages. Broader study findings: A roughly linear fall in TCR beta diversity per million T cells was seen with increasing age.

V shed 5 bases, J shed 1 base, and the junction held 2 bases outside the gene matches. CDR3 size: 15 residues. CDR1 is SNHLY, CDR2 FYNNEI, per germline. The source is a woman under 40 in good health. Sequenced sample: blood. The chain combines TRBV2 with TRBJ1-3; 10 nucleotides align to TRBD1. Written as DNA, the CDR3 is TGTGCCAGCAGTTGGGGACAGGGGTCTGGAAACACCATATATTTT. Its translation is CASSWGQGSGNTIYF.